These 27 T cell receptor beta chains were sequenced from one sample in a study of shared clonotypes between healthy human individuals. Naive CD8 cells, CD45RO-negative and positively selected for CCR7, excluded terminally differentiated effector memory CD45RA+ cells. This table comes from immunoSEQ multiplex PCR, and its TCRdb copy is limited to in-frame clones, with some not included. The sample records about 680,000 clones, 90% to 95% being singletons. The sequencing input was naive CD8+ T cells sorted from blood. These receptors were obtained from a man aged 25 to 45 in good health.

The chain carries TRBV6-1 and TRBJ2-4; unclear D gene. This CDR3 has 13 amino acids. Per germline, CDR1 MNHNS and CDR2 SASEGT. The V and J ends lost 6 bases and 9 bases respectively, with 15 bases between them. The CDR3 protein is CASRGLGNTIQYF. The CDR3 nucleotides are TGTGCCAGCAGGGGGTTGGGGAATACCATTCAGTACTTC.

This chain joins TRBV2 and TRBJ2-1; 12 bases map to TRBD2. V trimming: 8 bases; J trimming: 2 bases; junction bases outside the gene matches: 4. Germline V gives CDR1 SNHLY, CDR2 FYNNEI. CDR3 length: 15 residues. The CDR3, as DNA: TGTGCCAGCCGACTAGCGGGGGACACCTACAATGAGCAGTTCTTC. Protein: CASRLAGDTYNEQFF.

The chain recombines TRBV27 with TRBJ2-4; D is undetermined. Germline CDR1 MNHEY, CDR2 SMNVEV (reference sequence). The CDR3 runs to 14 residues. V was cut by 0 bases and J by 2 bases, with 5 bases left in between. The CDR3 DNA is TGTGCCAGCAGTTTATCAGTTTCCAAAAACATTCAGTACTTC. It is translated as CASSLSVSKNIQYF.

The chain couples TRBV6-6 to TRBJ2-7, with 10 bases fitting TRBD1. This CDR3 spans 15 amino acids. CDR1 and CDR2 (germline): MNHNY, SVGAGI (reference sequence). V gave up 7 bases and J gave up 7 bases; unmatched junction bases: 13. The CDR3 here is CASTPVGTGAGEQYF. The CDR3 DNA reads TGTGCCAGCACCCCCGTGGGGACAGGGGCAGGGGAGCAGTACTTC.

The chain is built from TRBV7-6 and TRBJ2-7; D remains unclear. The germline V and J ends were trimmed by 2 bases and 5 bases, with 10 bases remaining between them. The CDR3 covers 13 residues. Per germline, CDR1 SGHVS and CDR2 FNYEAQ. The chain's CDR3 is CASSLRRQHEQYF. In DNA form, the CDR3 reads TGTGCCAGCAGCTTAAGGCGGCAACACGAGCAGTACTTC.

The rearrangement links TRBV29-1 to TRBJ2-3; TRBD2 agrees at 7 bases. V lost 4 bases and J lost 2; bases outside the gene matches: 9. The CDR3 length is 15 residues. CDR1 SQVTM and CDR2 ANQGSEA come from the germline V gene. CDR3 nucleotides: TGCAGCGTTGCTGGTGGGGAGGGATTCACAGATACGCAGTATTTT. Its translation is CSVAGGEGFTDTQYF.

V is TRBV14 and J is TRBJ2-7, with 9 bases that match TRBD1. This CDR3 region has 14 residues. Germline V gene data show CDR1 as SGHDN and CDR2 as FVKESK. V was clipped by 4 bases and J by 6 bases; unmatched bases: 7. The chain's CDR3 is CASSLGQGKVEQYF. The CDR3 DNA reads TGTGCCAGCAGCCTTGGACAGGGGAAGGTCGAGCAGTACTTC. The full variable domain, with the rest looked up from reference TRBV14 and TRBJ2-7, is EAGVTQFPSHSVIEKGQTVTLRCDPISGHDNLYWYRRVMGKEIKFLLHFVKESKQDESGMPNNRFLAERTGGTYSTLKVQPAELEDSGVYFCASSLGQGKVEQYFGPGTRLTVT.

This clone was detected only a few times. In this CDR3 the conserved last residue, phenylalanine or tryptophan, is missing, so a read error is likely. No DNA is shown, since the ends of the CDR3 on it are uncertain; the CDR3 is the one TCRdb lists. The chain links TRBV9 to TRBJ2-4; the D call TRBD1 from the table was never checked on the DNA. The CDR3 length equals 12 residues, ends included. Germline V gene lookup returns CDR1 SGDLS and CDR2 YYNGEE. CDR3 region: CASSGPGTVMSV.

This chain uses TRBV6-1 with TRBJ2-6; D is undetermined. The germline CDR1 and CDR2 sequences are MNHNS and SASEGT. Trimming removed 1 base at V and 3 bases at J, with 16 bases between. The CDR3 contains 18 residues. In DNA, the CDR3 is TGTGCCAGCAGTGAAGGGCCAATTCTGGGTGATGGGGCCAACGTCCTGACTTTC. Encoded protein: CASSEGPILGDGANVLTF.

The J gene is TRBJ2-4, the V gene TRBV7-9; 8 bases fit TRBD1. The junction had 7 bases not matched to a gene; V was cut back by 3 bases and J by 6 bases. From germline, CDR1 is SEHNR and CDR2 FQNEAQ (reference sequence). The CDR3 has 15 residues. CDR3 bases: TGTGCCAGCAGCTTTGGACAGGGCAGTAGAAACATTCAGTACTTC. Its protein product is CASSFGQGSRNIQYF.

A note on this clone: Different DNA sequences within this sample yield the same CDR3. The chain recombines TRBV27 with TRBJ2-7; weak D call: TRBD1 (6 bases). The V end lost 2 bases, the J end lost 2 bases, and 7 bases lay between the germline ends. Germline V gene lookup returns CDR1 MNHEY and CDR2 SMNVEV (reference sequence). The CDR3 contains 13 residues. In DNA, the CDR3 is TGTGCCAGCAGTTTAACAGGGACCTACGAGCAGTACTTC. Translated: CASSLTGTYEQYF.

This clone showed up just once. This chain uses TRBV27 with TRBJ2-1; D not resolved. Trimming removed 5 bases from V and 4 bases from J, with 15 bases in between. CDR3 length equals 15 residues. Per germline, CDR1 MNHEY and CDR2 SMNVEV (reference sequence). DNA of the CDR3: TGTGCCAGCAGTCCCGAGCAGGTCGGGTACAATGAGCAGTTCTTC. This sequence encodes CASSPEQVGYNEQFF.

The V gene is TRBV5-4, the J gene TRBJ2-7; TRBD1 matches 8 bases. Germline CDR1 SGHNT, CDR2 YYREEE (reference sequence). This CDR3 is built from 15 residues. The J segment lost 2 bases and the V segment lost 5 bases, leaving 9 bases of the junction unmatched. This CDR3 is CASSFQGAPTYEQYF. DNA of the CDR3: TGTGCCAGCAGTTTCCAGGGGGCGCCAACCTACGAGCAGTACTTC.

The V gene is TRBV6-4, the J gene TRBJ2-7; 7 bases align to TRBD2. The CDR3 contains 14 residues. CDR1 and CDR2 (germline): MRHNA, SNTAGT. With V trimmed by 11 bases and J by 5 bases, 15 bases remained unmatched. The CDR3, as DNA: TGTGCCGCAGGAGCGTTTGGGGGGGGGAACGAGCAGTACTTC. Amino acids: CAAGAFGGGNEQYF.

The CDR3: CASRDIYTDTQYF. CDR3 coding DNA: TGTGCCAGCCGGGACATCTACACAGATACGCAGTATTTT. The chain joins TRBV11-2 to TRBJ2-3, with D possibly TRBD1 on 6 matching bases. Per germline, CDR1 SGHAT and CDR2 FQNNGV. The CDR3 totals 13 residues. Trimming removed 8 bases at V and 2 bases at J, with 11 bases between.

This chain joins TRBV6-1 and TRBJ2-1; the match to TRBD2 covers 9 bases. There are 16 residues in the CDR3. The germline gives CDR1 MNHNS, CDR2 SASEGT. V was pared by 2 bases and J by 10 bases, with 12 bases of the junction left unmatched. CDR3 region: CASSETDVAGDGEQFF. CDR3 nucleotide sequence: TGTGCCAGCAGTGAAACGGACGTAGCGGGAGACGGCGAGCAGTTCTTC.

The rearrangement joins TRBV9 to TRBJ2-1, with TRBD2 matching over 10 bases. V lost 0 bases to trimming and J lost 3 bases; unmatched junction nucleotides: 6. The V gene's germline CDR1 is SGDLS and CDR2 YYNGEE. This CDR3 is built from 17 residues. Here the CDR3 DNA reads TGTGCCAGCAGCGTAGACACAGGACTAGCGGACTACAATGAGCAGTTCTTC. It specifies CASSVDTGLADYNEQFF.

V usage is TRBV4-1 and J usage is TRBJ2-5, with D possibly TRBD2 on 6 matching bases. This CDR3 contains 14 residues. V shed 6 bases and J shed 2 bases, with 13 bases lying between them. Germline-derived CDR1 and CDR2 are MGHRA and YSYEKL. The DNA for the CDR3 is TGCGCCAGCAGTGAGAGTGGGGGGCAAGAGACCCAGTACTTC. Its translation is CASSESGGQETQYF.

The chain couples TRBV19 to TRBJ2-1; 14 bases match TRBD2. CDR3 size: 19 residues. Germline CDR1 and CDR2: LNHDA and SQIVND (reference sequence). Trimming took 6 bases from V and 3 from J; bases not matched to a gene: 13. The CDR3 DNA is TGTGCCAGTAGGGGGACTAGCGGGAGTCGCATAACCCTCTACAATGAGCAGTTCTTC. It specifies CASRGTSGSRITLYNEQFF.

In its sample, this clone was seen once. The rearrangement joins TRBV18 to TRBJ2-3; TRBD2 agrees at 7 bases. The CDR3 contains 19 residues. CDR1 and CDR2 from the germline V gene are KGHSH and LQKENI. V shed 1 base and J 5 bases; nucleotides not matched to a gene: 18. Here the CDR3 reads CASSPRLRMAGEWGDTQYF. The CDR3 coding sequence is TGTGCCAGCTCACCACGGTTGAGGATGGCGGGAGAGTGGGGAGATACGCAGTATTTT.

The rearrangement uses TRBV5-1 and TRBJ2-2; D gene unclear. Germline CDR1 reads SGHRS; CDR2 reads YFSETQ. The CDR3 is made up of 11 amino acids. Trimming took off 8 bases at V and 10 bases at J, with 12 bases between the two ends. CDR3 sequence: CASSTNLELFF. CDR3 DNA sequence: TGCGCCAGTTCAACCAACCTGGAGCTGTTTTTT. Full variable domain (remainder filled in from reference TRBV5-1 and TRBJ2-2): KAGVTQTPRYLIKTRGQQVTLSCSPISGHRSVSWYQQTPGQGLQFLFEYFSETQRNKGNFPGRFSGRQFSNSRSEMNVSTLELGDSALYLCASSTNLELFFGEGSRLTVL.

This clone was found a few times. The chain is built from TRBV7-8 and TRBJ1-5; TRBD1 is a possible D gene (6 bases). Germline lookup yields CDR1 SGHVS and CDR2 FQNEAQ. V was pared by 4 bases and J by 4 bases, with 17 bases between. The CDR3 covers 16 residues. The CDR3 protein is CASSSPIGRGNQPQHF. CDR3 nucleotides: TGTGCCAGCAGCTCTCCTATTGGCAGGGGAAATCAGCCCCAGCATTTT.

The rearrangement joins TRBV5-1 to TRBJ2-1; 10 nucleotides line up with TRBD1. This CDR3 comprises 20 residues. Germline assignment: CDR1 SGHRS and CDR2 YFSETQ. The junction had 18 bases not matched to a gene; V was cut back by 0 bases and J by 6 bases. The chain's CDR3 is CASSLVFDRGRYNEGNEQFF. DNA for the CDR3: TGCGCCAGCAGCTTGGTTTTTGACAGGGGGCGTTATAATGAGGGCAATGAGCAGTTCTTC.

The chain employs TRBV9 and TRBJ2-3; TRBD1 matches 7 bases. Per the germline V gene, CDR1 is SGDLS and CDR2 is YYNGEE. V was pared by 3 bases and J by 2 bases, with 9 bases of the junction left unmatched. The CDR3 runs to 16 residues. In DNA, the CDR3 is TGTGCCAGCAGCGACGGCAGGGGACAGTCCACAGATACGCAGTATTTT. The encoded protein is CASSDGRGQSTDTQYF.

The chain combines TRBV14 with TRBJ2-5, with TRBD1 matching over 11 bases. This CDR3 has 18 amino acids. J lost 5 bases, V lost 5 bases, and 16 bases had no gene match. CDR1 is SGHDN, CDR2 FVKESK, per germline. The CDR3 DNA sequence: TGTGCCAGCAGCACAAGGACAGGGGGCGTTATTCGAAGCGAGACCCAGTACTTC. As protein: CASSTRTGGVIRSETQYF.

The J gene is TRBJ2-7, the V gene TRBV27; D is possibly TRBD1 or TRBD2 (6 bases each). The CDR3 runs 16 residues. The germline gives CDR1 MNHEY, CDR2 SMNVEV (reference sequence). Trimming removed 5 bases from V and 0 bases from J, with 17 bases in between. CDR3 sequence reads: CASSRASGDFSYEQYF. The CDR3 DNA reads TGTGCCAGCAGTCGAGCCTCAGGGGACTTCTCCTACGAGCAGTACTTC.

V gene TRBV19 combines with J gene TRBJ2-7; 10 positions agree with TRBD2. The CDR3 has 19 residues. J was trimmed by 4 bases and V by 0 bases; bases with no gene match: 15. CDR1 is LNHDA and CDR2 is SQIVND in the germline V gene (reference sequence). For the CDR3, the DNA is TGTGCCAGTAGTATAGATTACCCCTCGACCCTAGCGGGAGTTTACGAGCAGTACTTC. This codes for CASSIDYPSTLAGVYEQYF.